This T cell receptor beta chain was recovered during a study of Ad26.COV2.S vaccination and SARS-CoV-2 variants. The overall study: Donor allocation was to the COV1001 Ad26.COV2.S trial arm.

The method was immunoSEQ multiplex PCR; TCRdb's version includes in-frame clones alone and lacks a portion of them. The table has about 680,000 clones, roughly 90% seen once. Germline V gene sequence: CDR1 SGHVS, CDR2 FNYEAQ. The J segment lost 8 bases and the V segment lost 6 bases, leaving 14 bases of the junction unmatched. The CDR3 contains 15 residues. Documented treatment: around 19 received Ad26.COV2.S at low or high dose, single or two shots; roughly 5 received placebo; per-sample allocation not given. Samples were taken on day 63 after the first vaccine or placebo injection. An Ad26 vector that expressed Wuhan-strain SARS-CoV-2 spike constituted the vaccine. Findings and limits, study-wide: CD8+ and CD4+ T cells specific for spike reportedly responded with substantial breadth after vaccination.

As regards this clone: The antigen remains undetermined.

The sample was peripheral blood, taken in a trial of Ad26.COV2.S vaccine versus placebo. The rearrangement uses TRBV7-6 and TRBJ1-2, with TRBD1 matching 8 bases. The sequence was obtained from a person aged 18 to 59 who received the Ad26.COV2.S COVID-19 vaccine or a placebo. The CDR3 loop reads CASSPGTGALWGYTF. CDR3 bases: TGTGCCAGCAGTCCCGGGACAGGAGCTTTGTGGGGCTACACCTTC.